In its sample, the clone carrying this T cell receptor (beta chain) was seen once. The data stem from a study of blood T cell repertoires in COVID-19. Study background: The United States, Italy and Spain provided the acute and convalescent COVID-19 samples.

V lost 5 bases, J lost 4 bases, and 11 bases lay in between. The CDR3 is 13 residues long. Germline CDR1 is LNHDA and CDR2 is SQIVND (reference sequence). TCRdb keeps only in-frame clones here, not all; method: immunoSEQ multiplex PCR. The sample lists around 37,000 clones; roughly 87% were seen once. The chain is built from TRBV19 and TRBJ1-2, with a weak D call TRBD1 (6 bases). The clonotype was recovered from a man between 60 and 70 years old with acute or convalescent COVID-19. The sample was peripheral blood. Here the CDR3 reads CASSEGVGYGYTF. The CDR3 DNA is TGTGCCAGTAGTGAGGGGGTTGGCTATGGCTACACCTTC.